This T cell receptor beta chain stems from a study of T cells after yellow fever vaccination. Germline lookup yields CDR1 MNHNS and CDR2 SASEGT. This CDR3 has 17 residues. V trimming: 7 bases; J trimming: 2 bases; junction bases outside the gene matches: 6. Conversion of TCR transcripts into cDNA relied on 5'RACE template switching, which added a universal primer site and UMIs. TCRdb re-derived calls from the 5' RACE reads in MiXCR, one entry per CDR3 protein. This table has around 150,000 distinct CDR3 sequences, around 7.3% appearing once. This clonotype turned up a few times. This sample comprised CD4+ T cells sorted from PBMCs, obtained 4 to 5 days after the first yellow fever vaccination. This sequence originates from a man aged 18 to 29 who received the YFV17D yellow fever vaccine. This chain joins TRBV6-1 and TRBJ2-6; 12 nucleotides line up with TRBD1. CDR3 nucleotides: TGTGCCAGCACTAGCGGGACAGGGGGCGCTGGGGCCAACGTCCTGACTTTC. Its translation is CASTSGTGGAGANVLTF.